Presented here are 23 T cell receptor beta chains from one specimen sequenced in a study of regulatory T cells in long-lasting Graves disease. Specified time point: newly diagnosed GD, antithyroid drugs for less than 3 months. The TCR library was made from RNA extracted from PBMCs. Combining iRepertoire HTBI primers with Arm-PCR of CDR3 regions, the authors built TCR beta libraries. TCRdb ran MiXCR on the multiplex PCR reads and lists one entry per CDR3 protein. This sample has around 320,000 distinct CDR3 sequences, with over 15% found just once. Another study also made use of these data, one on T cells in Graves' hyperthyroidism and ophthalmopathy.

This specimen consisted of peripheral blood mononuclear cells (PBMCs), obtained at new diagnosis, from a patient treated with antithyroid drugs. The receptor source for this set is a man aged 40-50 years with Graves disease.

As concerns this clonotype: This likely came from a read error, as a far larger clone is one base away. This rearrangement joins TRBV20-1 to TRBJ2-7; 7 bases are a match to TRBD2. The DNA end lines up better with TRBJ2-1; the J call may be wrong. CDR1 DFQATT and CDR2 SNEGSKA come from the germline V gene (reference sequence). The CDR3 is 12 amino acids. Written as DNA, the CDR3 is TGCAATGCTAGCGGCATGGGCGATGAGCAGTTCTTC. It codes for CNASGMGDEQFF.

In this sample, this clonotype turned up many times. The chain employs TRBV3-1 and TRBJ2-6, with 8 bases that match TRBD1. Germline V gene lookup returns CDR1 LGHDT and CDR2 YNNKEL (reference sequence). With 7 bases clipped from V and 3 bases from J, the junction kept 5 bases outside the gene matches. CDR3 length equals 15 residues. The CDR3 loop reads CASTPGGSGANVLTF. In DNA form, the CDR3 reads TGTGCCAGCACCCCAGGGGGCAGTGGGGCCAACGTCCTGACTTTC.

This clonotype has a count of ten or more. The chain joins TRBV29-1 to TRBJ2-5; D may match TRBD1 or TRBD2 (6 bases each). V was pared by 7 bases and J by 5 bases, with 23 bases between. CDR3 size: 15 residues. Per germline, CDR1 SQVTM and CDR2 ANQGSEA. The CDR3 protein is CSATKGGAKGETQYF. CDR3 DNA sequence: TGCAGCGCAACTAAGGGGGGAGCGAAGGGGGAGACCCAGTACTTC.

This clonotype has just a few counts. The J gene is TRBJ1-5, the V gene TRBV27; D gene unclear. CDR1 and CDR2 (germline): MNHEY, SMNVEV (reference sequence). V was pared by 1 base and J by 5 bases, with 12 bases between. CDR3 length equals 15 residues. The CDR3 spells CASSLLSLGDQPQHF. CDR3 DNA sequence: TGTGCCAGCAGTTTATTATCCCTGGGCGATCAGCCCCAGCATTTT.

This clonotype was observed a few times. This chain connects TRBV6-2 or TRBV6-3 to TRBJ1-6; TRBD1 might be the D (6 bases). Germline loops: CDR1 MNHEY, CDR2 SVGEGT. V was clipped by 6 bases and J by 10 bases, with 19 bases between them. The CDR3 is 15 amino acids. CDR3: CASSKLGGRESPLHF. The CDR3 DNA is TGTGCCAGCAGCAAACTCGGGGGGCGCGAATCACCCCTCCACTTT.

This clonotype was seen repeatedly, ten times or more. The CDR3: CASSVGTPGPKGTEAFF. The CDR3 DNA reads TGTGCCAGCAGCGTAGGGACTCCGGGACCAAAGGGGACTGAAGCTTTCTTT. The chain has TRBV9 and TRBJ1-1; D perhaps matches TRBD1 (5 bases). CDR3 length: 17 amino acids. With 0 bases removed from V and 5 bases from J, the gap between germline ends came to 20 bases. Per germline, CDR1 SGDLS and CDR2 YYNGEE.

This clonotype was detected a few times. The chain links TRBV28 to TRBJ2-1; the match to TRBD1 covers 9 bases. The CDR3 has 16 residues. CDR1 MDHEN and CDR2 SYDVKM come from the germline V gene. V was clipped by 6 bases and J by 9 bases; unmatched bases: 15. The CDR3 DNA follows: TGTGCCAGCAGCTCCGGATCGGGACAGGGAAAGGGTGAGCAGTTCTTC. Its protein product is CASSSGSGQGKGEQFF.

This chain links TRBV13 with TRBJ2-3; 8 nucleotides align to TRBD2. Germline V gives CDR1 PRHDT, CDR2 FYEKMQ (reference sequence). V trimming: 5 bases; J trimming: 2 bases; junction bases outside the gene matches: 21. The CDR3 totals 20 residues. CDR3 protein: CASSHWRLAGSARHTDTQYF. The CDR3 DNA reads TGTGCCAGCAGCCACTGGAGGCTAGCGGGTAGTGCAAGGCACACAGATACGCAGTATTTT. Full variable domain (rest looked up from reference TRBV13 and TRBJ2-3): AAGVIQSPRHLIKEKRETATLKCYPIPRHDTVYWYQQGPGQDPQFLISFYEKMQSDKGSIPDRFSAQQFSDYHSELNMSSLELGDSALYFCASSHWRLAGSARHTDTQYFGPGTRLTVL.

The J gene is TRBJ1-2, the V gene TRBV19; D is unclear. CDR3 length: 13 amino acids. Per germline, CDR1 LNHDA and CDR2 SQIVND (reference sequence). With 8 bases removed from V and 7 bases from J, the gap between germline ends came to 17 bases. The CDR3 DNA follows: TGTGCCAGTGGCGATTTTAAGGGTCGTGGCTACACCTTC. Translation gives CASGDFKGRGYTF.

This clonotype was picked up a small number of times. A much larger clone lies one base from this, so it may be a read error. This chain uses TRBV18 with TRBJ2-1, with D possibly being TRBD1 or TRBD2 (6 bases each). Deletions cut 4 bases from V and 9 bases from J, with 19 bases between. The CDR3 loop spans 15 amino acids. Germline-derived CDR1 and CDR2 are KGHSH and LQKENI. The CDR3 DNA follows: TGTGCCAGCTCACTTTTGTCGACAGGAGGGACTGAGCAGTTCTTC. Protein product: CASSLLSTGGTEQFF.

This clonotype was picked up many times. The V call is TRBV20-1, the J call TRBJ2-7, with 10 bases matching TRBD1. Trimming removed 6 bases from V and 3 bases from J; junction bases left unmatched: 5. This CDR3 has 13 residues. CDR1 and CDR2 (germline): DFQATT, SNEGSKA (reference sequence). CDR3 bases: TGCAGTGCCCAGTGGGACAGGGGCTACGAGCAGTACTTC. As protein: CSAQWDRGYEQYF.

The chain employs TRBV19 and TRBJ1-5, with a possible D match to TRBD1 (6 bases). V was cut by 5 bases and J by 3 bases, with 14 bases left in between. The CDR3 sequence is 15 residues long. Looked up from germline, CDR1 is LNHDA and CDR2 is SQIVND (reference sequence). CDR3 DNA: TGTGCCAGTAGTCTTTACCGGGACACCAATCAGCCCCAGCATTTT. This gives the protein CASSLYRDTNQPQHF.

This clonotype has ten or more counts. The chain's CDR3 is CASSLRRAGAGELFF. CDR3 bases: TGTGCCAGCAGTTTACGACGGGCCGGGGCCGGGGAGCTGTTTTTT. This chain links TRBV27 with TRBJ2-2, with a tentative D call TRBD2 (5 bases). CDR1 and CDR2 (germline): MNHEY, SMNVEV (reference sequence). V lost 2 bases and J lost 6, with 13 bases in between. The CDR3 extends over 15 amino acids.

The chain couples TRBV15 to TRBJ2-7; D is possibly TRBD2 (6 bases). V was trimmed by 0 bases and J by 7 bases, leaving 10 bases between them. CDR3 length: 13 amino acids. Germline V gene data show CDR1 as LNHNV and CDR2 as YYDKDF (reference sequence). The CDR3 DNA follows: TGTGCCACCAGCAGAGACATAGCGGCGGAGCAGTACTTC. It yields the protein CATSRDIAAEQYF.

The chain is built from TRBV12-5 and TRBJ2-1; the D is unclear. The CDR3 loop spans 12 amino acids. Trimming took 7 bases from V and 4 from J, leaving 8 bases between them. Germline-derived CDR1 and CDR2 are LGHNT and FRNRAP. The DNA of the CDR3 is TGTGCTAGTGCGGATTTTTACAATGAGCAGTTCTTC. Translation gives CASADFYNEQFF.

Here the CDR3 DNA reads TGTGCCAGCAGTTTATCGCAGGGCGCACGAAACTATGGCTACACCTTC. Its protein is CASSLSQGARNYGYTF. The chain is built from TRBV27 and TRBJ1-2, with D maybe TRBD1 (5 bases). The CDR3 is made up of 16 amino acids. The germline CDR1 and CDR2 sequences are MNHEY and SMNVEV (reference sequence). Trimming removed 0 bases from V and 2 bases from J, with 13 bases in between.

This clonotype was seen a handful of times. This sequence joins TRBV28 and TRBJ1-3; 9 positions agree with TRBD1. V was clipped by 2 bases and J by 4 bases; unmatched bases: 3. The germline gives CDR1 MDHEN, CDR2 SYDVKM. This CDR3 has 15 residues. The CDR3 nucleotides are TGTGCCAGCAGTTTAGTGACAGGGGGGGGAAACACCATATATTTT. Amino acids: CASSLVTGGGNTIYF.

This clonotype was counted at least ten times. The chain links TRBV28 to TRBJ2-3; TRBD2 matches 15 bases. CDR1 and CDR2 (germline): MDHEN, SYDVKM. V lost 10 bases and J lost 8; bases outside the gene matches: 4. This CDR3 region has 13 residues. The CDR3 DNA reads as TGTGCCACCGGACTAGCGGGGGGGGCTACGCAGTATTTT. This encodes CATGLAGGATQYF.

This rearrangement joins TRBV5-1 to TRBJ2-6; no definite D call. The CDR3 runs 21 residues. Per germline, CDR1 SGHRS and CDR2 YFSETQ. V lost 0 bases, J lost 2 bases, and 24 bases lay in between. The CDR3 region has the DNA TGCGCCAGCAGCTTGGGCATACCTCTTCGGGTTAGTCGCCCTGGGGCCAACGTCCTGACTTTC. Protein product: CASSLGIPLRVSRPGANVLTF.

The V and J genes are TRBV5-6 and TRBJ1-5; D is ambiguous. The germline V gene has CDR1 SGHDT and CDR2 YYEEEE. The length of the CDR3 is 13 residues. Trimming cost V 5 bases and J 5 bases, with 11 bases left between them. In nucleotides, the CDR3 is TGTGCCAGCAGTCCACAGCCCGATCAGCCCCAGCATTTT. It is translated as CASSPQPDQPQHF.

V usage is TRBV3-1 and J usage is TRBJ2-2; unclear D gene. The germline V gene encodes CDR1 LGHDT and CDR2 YNNKEL (reference sequence). Trimming took 0 bases from V and 9 from J, leaving 5 bases between them. This CDR3 is 12 amino acids long. This CDR3 is CASSQEFRELFF. The CDR3 DNA reads as TGTGCCAGCAGCCAAGAGTTCAGGGAGCTGTTTTTT. The full variable domain, with the rest looked up from reference TRBV3-1 and TRBJ2-2, is DTAVSQTPKYLVTQMGNDKSIKCEQNLGHDTMYWYKQDSKKFLKIMFSYNNKELIINETVPNRFSPKSPDKAHLNLHINSLELGDSAVYFCASSQEFRELFFGEGSRLTVL.

About this clonotype itself: A much larger clonotype is one base distant, so this may be a read error. The rearrangement uses TRBV6-1 and TRBJ2-5, with 8 bases identical to TRBD1. The CDR3 has 16 amino acids. Germline values: CDR1 MNHNS, CDR2 SASEGT. V lost 8 bases and J lost 4; bases outside the gene matches: 15. The CDR3 loop reads CASRASQGDRRETQYF. CDR3 nucleotides: TGTGCCAGCCGAGCCTCACAGGGGGACAGGCGAGAGACCCAGTACTTC.

In this sample, this clonotype turned up many times. The rearrangement uses TRBV7-2 and TRBJ2-3; maybe TRBD2 (7 bases). CDR1 SGHTA and CDR2 FQGNSA come from the germline V gene. V gave up 1 base and J gave up 7 bases, with 12 bases separating them. This CDR3 is built from 14 residues. CDR3: CASSLDRGAYTQYF. The DNA of the CDR3 is TGTGCCAGCAGCTTAGACCGGGGGGCATATACGCAGTATTTT.